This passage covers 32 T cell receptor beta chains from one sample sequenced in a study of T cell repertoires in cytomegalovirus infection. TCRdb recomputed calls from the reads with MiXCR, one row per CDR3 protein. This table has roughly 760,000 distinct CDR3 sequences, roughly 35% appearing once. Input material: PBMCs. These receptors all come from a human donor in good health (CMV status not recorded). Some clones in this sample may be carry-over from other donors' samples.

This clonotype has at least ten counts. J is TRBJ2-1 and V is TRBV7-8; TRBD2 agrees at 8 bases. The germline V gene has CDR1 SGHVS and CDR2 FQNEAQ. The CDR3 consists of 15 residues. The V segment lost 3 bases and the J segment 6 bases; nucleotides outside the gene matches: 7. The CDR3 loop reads CASSFPGLGTNEQFF. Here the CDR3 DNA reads TGTGCCAGCAGCTTTCCGGGACTAGGGACCAATGAGCAGTTCTTC.

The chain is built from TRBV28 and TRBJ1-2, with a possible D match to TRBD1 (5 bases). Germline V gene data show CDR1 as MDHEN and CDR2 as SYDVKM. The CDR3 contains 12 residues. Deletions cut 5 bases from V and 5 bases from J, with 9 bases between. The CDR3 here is CASSNQGYGYTF. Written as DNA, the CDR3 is TGTGCCAGCAGTAATCAGGGTTATGGCTACACCTTC.

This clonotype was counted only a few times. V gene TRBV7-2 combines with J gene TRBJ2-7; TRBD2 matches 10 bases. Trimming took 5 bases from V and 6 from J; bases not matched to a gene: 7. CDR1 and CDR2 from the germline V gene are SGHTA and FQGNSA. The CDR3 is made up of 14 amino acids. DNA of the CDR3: TGTGCCAGCAGCCTGACCGGGACTAGCGCCGAGCAGTACTTC. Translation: CASSLTGTSAEQYF.

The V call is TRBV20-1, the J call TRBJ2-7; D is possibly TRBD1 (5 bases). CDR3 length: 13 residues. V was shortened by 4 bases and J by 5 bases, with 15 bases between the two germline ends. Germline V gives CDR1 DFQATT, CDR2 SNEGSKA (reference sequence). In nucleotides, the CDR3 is TGCAGTGCTACTTGGCAGGGTAACGACGAGCAGTACTTC. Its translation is CSATWQGNDEQYF.

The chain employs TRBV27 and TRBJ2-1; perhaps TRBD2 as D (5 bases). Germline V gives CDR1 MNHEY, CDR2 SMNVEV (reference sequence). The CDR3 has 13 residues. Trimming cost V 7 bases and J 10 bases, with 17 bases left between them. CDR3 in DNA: TGTGCCAGCACGCCACTCCGGGGTCAGGAGCAGTTCTTC. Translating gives CASTPLRGQEQFF.

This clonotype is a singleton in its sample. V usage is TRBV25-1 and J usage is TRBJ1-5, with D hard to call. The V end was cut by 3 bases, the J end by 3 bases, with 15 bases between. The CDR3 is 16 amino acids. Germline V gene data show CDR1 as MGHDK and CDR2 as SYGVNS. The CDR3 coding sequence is TGTGCCAGCAGTGATTCTAGGCGAGGTAACAATCAGCCCCAGCATTTT. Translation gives CASSDSRRGNNQPQHF.

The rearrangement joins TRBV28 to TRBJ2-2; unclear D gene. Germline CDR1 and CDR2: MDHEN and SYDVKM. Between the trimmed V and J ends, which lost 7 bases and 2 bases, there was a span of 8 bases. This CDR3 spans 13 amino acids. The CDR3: CASMVPNTGELFF. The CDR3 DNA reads TGTGCCAGCATGGTTCCAAACACCGGGGAGCTGTTTTTT. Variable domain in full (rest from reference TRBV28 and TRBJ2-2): DVKVTQSSRYLVKRTGEKVFLECVQDMDHENMFWYRQDPGLGLRLIYFSYDVKMKEKGDIPEGYSVSREKKERFSLILESASTNQTSMYLCASMVPNTGELFFGEGSRLTVL.

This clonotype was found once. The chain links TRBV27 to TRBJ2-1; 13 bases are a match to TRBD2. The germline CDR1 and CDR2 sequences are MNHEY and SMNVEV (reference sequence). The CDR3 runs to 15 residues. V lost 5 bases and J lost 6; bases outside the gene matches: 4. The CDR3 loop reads CASSDGTSGANEQFF. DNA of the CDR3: TGTGCCAGCAGTGATGGGACTAGCGGGGCCAATGAGCAGTTCTTC.

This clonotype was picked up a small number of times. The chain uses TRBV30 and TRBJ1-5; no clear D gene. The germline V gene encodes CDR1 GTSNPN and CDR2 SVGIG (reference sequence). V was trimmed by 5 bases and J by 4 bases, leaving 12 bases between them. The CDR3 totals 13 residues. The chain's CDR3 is CAWAPMGNQPQHF. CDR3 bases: TGTGCCTGGGCCCCCATGGGAAATCAGCCCCAGCATTTT. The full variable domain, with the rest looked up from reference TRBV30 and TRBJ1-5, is SQTIHQWPATLVQPVGSPLSLECTVEGTSNPNLYWYRQAAGRGLQLLFYSVGIGQISSEVPQNLSASRPQDRQFILSSKKLLLSDSGFYLCAWAPMGNQPQHFGDGTRLSIL.

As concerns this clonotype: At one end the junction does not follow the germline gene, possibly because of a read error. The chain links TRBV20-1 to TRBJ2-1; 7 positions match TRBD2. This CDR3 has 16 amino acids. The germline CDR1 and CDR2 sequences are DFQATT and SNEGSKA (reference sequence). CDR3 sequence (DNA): TGCAGTGACCCGCTAGCGGTTTCGAGCTCCTACAATGCGCAGTTCTTC. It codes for CSDPLAVSSSYNAQFF.

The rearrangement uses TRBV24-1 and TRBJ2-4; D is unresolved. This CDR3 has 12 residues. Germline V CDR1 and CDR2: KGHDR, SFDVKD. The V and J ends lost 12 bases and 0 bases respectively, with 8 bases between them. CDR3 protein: CAALLAKNIQYF. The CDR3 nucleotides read TGTGCCGCTTTACTAGCCAAAAACATTCAGTACTTC.

CDR3 protein: CASSLRPSKNSPLHF. The DNA of the CDR3 is TGTGCCAGCAGTTTGAGACCCAGTAAAAATTCACCCCTCCACTTT. The chain joins TRBV27 to TRBJ1-6; no clear D gene. V gave up 3 bases and J gave up 7 bases, with 13 bases separating them. This CDR3 is 15 amino acids long. Germline CDR1 reads MNHEY; CDR2 reads SMNVEV (reference sequence).

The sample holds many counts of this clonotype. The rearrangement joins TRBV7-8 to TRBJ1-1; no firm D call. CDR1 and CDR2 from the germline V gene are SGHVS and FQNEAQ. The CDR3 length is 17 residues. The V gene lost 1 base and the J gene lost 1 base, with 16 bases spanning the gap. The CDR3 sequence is CASSLGWSLTQNTEAFF. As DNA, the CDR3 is TGTGCCAGCAGCTTAGGGTGGTCACTTACTCAGAACACTGAAGCTTTCTTT.

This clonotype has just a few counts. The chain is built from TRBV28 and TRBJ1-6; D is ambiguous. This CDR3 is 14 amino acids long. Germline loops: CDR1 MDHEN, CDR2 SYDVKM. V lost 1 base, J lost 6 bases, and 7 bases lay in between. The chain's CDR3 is CASSLLPVNSPLHF. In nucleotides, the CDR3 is TGTGCCAGCAGTTTATTGCCCGTTAATTCACCCCTCCACTTT.

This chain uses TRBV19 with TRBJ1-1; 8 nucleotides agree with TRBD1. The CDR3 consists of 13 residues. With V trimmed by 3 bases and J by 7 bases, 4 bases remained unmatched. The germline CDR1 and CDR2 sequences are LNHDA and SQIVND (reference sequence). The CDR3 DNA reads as TGTGCCAGTAGTATTACGGACAGGGTTGAAGCTTTCTTT. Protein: CASSITDRVEAFF.

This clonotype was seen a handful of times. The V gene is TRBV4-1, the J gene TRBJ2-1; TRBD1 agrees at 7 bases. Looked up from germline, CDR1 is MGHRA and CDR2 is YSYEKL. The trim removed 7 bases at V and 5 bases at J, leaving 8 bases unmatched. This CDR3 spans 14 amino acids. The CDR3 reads CASNPGQQDNEQFF. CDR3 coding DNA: TGCGCCAGCAACCCGGGACAGCAAGACAATGAGCAGTTCTTC.

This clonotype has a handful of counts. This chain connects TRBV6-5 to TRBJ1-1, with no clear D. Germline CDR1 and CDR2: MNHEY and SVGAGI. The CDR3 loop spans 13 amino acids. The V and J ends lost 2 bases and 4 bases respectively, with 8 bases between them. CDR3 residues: CASSYPPGTEAFF. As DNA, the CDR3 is TGTGCCAGCAGTTACCCCCCGGGCACTGAAGCTTTCTTT.

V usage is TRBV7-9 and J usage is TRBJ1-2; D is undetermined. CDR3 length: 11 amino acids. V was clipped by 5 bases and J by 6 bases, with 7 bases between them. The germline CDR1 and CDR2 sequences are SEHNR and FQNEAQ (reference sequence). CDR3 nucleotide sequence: TGTGCCAGCAGCCATAGGGATGGCTACACCTTC. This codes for CASSHRDGYTF.

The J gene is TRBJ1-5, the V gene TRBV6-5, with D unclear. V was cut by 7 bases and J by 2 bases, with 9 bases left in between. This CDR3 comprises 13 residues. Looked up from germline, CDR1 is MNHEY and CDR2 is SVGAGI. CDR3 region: CASIDGGNQPQHF. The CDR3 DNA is TGTGCCAGCATAGATGGCGGCAATCAGCCCCAGCATTTT.

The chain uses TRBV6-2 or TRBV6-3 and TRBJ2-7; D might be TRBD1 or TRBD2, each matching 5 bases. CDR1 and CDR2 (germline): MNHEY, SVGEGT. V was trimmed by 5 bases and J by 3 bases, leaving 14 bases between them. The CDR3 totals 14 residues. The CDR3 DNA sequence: TGTGCCAGCAGTGCCCGGGGACGGCTCTACGAGCAGTACTTC. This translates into CASSARGRLYEQYF.

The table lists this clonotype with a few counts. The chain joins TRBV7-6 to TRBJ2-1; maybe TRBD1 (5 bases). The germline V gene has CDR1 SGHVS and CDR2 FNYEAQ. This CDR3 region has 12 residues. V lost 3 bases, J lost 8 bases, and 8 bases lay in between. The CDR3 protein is CASSFRVDEQFF. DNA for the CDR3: TGTGCCAGCAGCTTCAGGGTTGATGAGCAGTTCTTC.

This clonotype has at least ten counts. The CDR3 nucleotides are TGTGCCAGCAGACGACGGACAGGGTTGTCTTTTGGGGCCAACGTCCTGACTTTC. Amino acids: CASRRRTGLSFGANVLTF. The chain employs TRBV12-3 or TRBV12-4 and TRBJ2-6; 8 bases fit TRBD1. There are 18 residues in the CDR3. With V trimmed by 6 bases and J by 3 bases, 13 bases remained unmatched.

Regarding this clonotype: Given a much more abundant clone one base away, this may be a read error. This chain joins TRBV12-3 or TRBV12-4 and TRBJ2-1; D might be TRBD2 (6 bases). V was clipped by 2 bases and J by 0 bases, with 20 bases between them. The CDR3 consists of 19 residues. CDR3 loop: CASSLKPRGGISSYNEQFF. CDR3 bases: TGTGCCAGCAGTTTAAAACCCCGCGGAGGGATCAGCTCCTACAATGAGCAGTTCTTC.

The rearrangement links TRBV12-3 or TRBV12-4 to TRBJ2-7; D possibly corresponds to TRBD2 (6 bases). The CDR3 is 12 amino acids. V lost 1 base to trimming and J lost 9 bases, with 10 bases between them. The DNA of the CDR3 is TGTGCCAGCAGTTTAGAAGCGGGCTGGCAGTACTTC. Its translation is CASSLEAGWQYF.

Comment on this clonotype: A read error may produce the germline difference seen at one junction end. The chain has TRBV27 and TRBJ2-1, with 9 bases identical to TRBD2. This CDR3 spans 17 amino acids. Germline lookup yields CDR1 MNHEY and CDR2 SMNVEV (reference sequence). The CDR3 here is CAISLGSGSKSGNEQFF. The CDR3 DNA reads TGTGCCATCAGTTTGGGTAGCGGGAGTAAGAGCGGGAATGAGCAGTTCTTC.

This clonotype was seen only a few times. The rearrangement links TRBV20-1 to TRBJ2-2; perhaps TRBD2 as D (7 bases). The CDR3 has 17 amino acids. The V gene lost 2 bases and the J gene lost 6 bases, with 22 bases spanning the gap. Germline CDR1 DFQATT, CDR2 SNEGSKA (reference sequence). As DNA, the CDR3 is TGCAGTGCTAGAAACCCTAAGGGGGAGGGCGTTCCCGGGGAGCTGTTTTTT. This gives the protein CSARNPKGEGVPGELFF.

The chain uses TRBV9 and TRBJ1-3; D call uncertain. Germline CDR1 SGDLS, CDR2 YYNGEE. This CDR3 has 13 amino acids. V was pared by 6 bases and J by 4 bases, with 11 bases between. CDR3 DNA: TGTGCCAGCACTCGACAAGGGGGAAACACCATATATTTT. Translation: CASTRQGGNTIYF.

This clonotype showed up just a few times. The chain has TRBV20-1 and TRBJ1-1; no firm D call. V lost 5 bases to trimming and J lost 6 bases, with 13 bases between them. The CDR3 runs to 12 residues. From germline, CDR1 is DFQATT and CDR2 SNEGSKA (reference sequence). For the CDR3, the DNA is TGCAGTGCTGGCCCCGGTTACGCTGAAGCTTTCTTT. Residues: CSAGPGYAEAFF.

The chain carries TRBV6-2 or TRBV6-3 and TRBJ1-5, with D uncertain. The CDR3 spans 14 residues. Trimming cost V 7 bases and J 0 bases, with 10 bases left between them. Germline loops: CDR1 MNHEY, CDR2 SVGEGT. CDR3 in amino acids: CASKDGISNQPQHF. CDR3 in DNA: TGTGCCAGCAAGGACGGGATTAGCAATCAGCCCCAGCATTTT.

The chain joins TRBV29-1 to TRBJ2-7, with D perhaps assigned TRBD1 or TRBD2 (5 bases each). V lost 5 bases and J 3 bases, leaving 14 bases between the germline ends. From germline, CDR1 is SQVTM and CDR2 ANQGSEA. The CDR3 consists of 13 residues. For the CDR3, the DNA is TGCAGCGTTCGGGACCATAACAGCTACGAGCAGTACTTC. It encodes CSVRDHNSYEQYF.

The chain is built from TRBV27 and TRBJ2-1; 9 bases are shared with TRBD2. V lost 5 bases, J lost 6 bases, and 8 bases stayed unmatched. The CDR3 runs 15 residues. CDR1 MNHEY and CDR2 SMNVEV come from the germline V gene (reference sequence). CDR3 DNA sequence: TGTGCCAGCAGTCTAGCGGGACCATCTCGCAATGAGCAGTTCTTC. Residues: CASSLAGPSRNEQFF.

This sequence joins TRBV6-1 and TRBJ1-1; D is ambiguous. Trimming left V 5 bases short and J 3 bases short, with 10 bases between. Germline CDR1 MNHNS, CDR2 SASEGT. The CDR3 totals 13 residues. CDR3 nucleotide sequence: TGTGCCAGCAGTCCGGGCGGGGACACTGAAGCTTTCTTT. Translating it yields CASSPGGDTEAFF.